This TCR beta chain was found in a study of blood T cells in healthy people across ages. Study-wide findings and caveats: Bulk PBMC profiling left naive and antigen-experienced comparisons inconclusive. Estimates of diversity drawn from one million T cells were considered underestimates.

CDR1 and CDR2 (germline): MNHEY, SVGEGT. This CDR3 region has 18 residues. V shed 6 bases and J 5 bases; nucleotides not matched to a gene: 13. The table lists this clonotype with a few counts. Its antigen is not known. A second 7 to 11 cycle PCR used barcoded and J-beta primers. Each TCR beta cDNA got a 12-nucleotide random molecular identifier. TCRdb called the 5' RACE reads again in MiXCR, with one record for every CDR3 protein. Found here are about a million distinct CDR3 sequences, around two fifths of them singletons; the top ten hold 13%. They isolated at least 6 million PBMCs from each sample. The TCR was taken from a man aged 18 to 35 in good health. The J gene is TRBJ2-1, the V gene TRBV6-2 or TRBV6-3; 13 nucleotides agree with TRBD2. The sequencing sample was made of blood. The CDR3 bases are TGTGCCAGCAGACACAGGACTAGCGGGGGCGCGCGCGACAATGAGCAGTTCTTC. It yields the protein CASRHRTSGGARDNEQFF.